These T cell receptor beta chains were read from a single sample in a study of blood T cell repertoires in COVID-19. The data were produced by immunoSEQ multiplex PCR, yet TCRdb's version contains in-frame clones alone and is incomplete. The table has fewer than 500,000 clones, roughly 86% seen once. Sequenced: peripheral blood. The receptors stem from a human donor with acute or convalescent COVID-19. The donor label of this sample is uncertain. The CDR3 runs from the conserved cysteine through the conserved F or W. A D gene is named only where the DNA matches it firmly. For some rows the clone size is stated as once, few or many, or as a class when expanded; others skip it.

>TRBJ2-1|.|TRBD1|TRBV29-1
TGCAGCGTTGAACGGGACAGGCCTAACAATGAGCAGTTCTTC
CSVERDRPNNEQFF
>TRBJ2-7|.|TRBD1|TRBV12-3/TRBV12-4
TGTGCCAGCAGCCGGACAGGCTACGAGCAGTACTTC
CASSRTGYEQYF
>TRBJ1-2|.|TRBD1|TRBV6-2/TRBV6-3
TGTGCCAGCAGTTACGGGACAGCGAACTATGGCTACACCTTC
CASSYGTANYGYTF
>TRBJ2-1|.|.|TRBV9
TGTGCCAGCAGCCCTCGGGACTTTTACAATGAGCAGTTCTTC
CASSPRDFYNEQFF
>TRBJ2-3|.|TRBD2|TRBV4-2
TGTGCCAGCAGCCAAGGAGGTAGCGGGGGTTGGACAGATACGCAGTATTTT
CASSQGGSGGWTDTQYF
>TRBJ2-1|once|.|TRBV3-1/TRBV3-2
TGTGCCAGCAGCGCAGCCGGGTCCCCAATGTTCTTC
CASSAAGSPMFF
>TRBJ1-4|.|TRBD1|TRBV6-5
TGTGCCAGCAGTACCCGGACAGGGGGCGCGGGAAAACTGTTTTTT
CASSTRTGGAGKLFF
>TRBJ2-2|.|.|TRBV7-2
TGTGCCAGCAGCTTAAGGTGGGAGGCCGGGGAGCTGTTTTTT
CASSLRWEAGELFF
>TRBJ2-2|.|.|TRBV9
TGTGCCAGCAGCGCTCAGGGGTACACCGGGGAGCTGTTTTTT
CASSAQGYTGELFF
>TRBJ2-5|.|TRBD1|TRBV5-4
TGTGCCAGCAGTCGGGGACAGGGGGCGCGCAGAGAGACCCAGTACTTC
CASSRGQGARRETQYF
>TRBJ1-1|.|.|TRBV30
TGTGCCTGGAGTCCCCAGGACACTGAAGCTTTCTTT
CAWSPQDTEAFF
>TRBJ2-1|.|TRBD1|TRBV19
TGTGCCAGTAGTGCCGGGGCGGACAGGGGGAGAATTGAGCAGTTCTTC
CASSAGADRGRIEQFF
>TRBJ1-4|.|.|TRBV5-8
TGTGCCAGCAGCTACAACGGGGGTGGTGAAAAACTGTTTTTT
CASSYNGGGEKLFF
>TRBJ1-1|.|TRBD1|TRBV11-2
TGTGCCAGCAGCCCAACGTCCGGGACAGGGAACACTGAAGCTTTCTTT
CASSPTSGTGNTEAFF
>TRBJ1-5|.|.|TRBV3-1/TRBV3-2
TGTGCCAGCAGCCAAAACAGGGACCAGCCCCAGCATTTT
CASSQNRDQPQHF
>TRBJ1-1|.|.|TRBV27
TGTGCCAGCAGTCACTCTGAGACAGGCCGCAGGAACACTGAAGCTTTCTTT
CASSHSETGRRNTEAFF
>TRBJ2-3|few|.|TRBV4-2
TGTGCCAGCAGCCCCGGACTTGTCACAGATACGCAGTATTTT
CASSPGLVTDTQYF
>TRBJ1-2|once|TRBD1|TRBV18
TGTGCCAGCTCACCCGGGACAGGGTATAACTATGGCTACACCTTC
CASSPGTGYNYGYTF
>TRBJ1-2|.|.|TRBV30
TGTGCCTGGACCCGGCCCCAGGTGGCTAACTATGGCTACACCTTC
CAWTRPQVANYGYTF
>TRBJ1-1|.|.|TRBV4-1
TGCGCCAGCAGCCAAGACAGGGGTTTAACTGAAGCTTTCTTT
CASSQDRGLTEAFF
>TRBJ2-7|.|.|TRBV18
TGTGCCAGCTCACCACATCAAGCGGACGAGCAGTACTTC
CASSPHQADEQYF
>TRBJ2-3|.|TRBD1|TRBV19
TGTGCCAGTAGTAGGGACAGGAGCACAGATACGCAGTATTTT
CASSRDRSTDTQYF
>TRBJ1-4|.|TRBD1|TRBV19
TGTGCCAGTAGTATCGCCAGGGGGTCTAATGAAAAACTGTTTTTT
CASSIARGSNEKLFF
>TRBJ2-7|.|.|TRBV19
TGTGCCAGTAGCTCCGGACAGAATAACATCTACGAGCAGTACTTC
CASSSGQNNIYEQYF
>TRBJ2-7|few|.|TRBV15
TGTGCCACCAGCAGAGATCCGGGTTACGAGCAGTACTTC
CATSRDPGYEQYF
>TRBJ2-1|.|TRBD2|TRBV19
TGTGCCAGTAGTACCTCTAGCGGCACTGAGCAGTTCTTC
CASSTSSGTEQFF
>TRBJ2-2|.|TRBD1|TRBV19
TGTGCCAGTAGGCGACAGGGGGCCGGAGGGACCGGGGAGCTGTTTTTT
CASRRQGAGGTGELFF
>TRBJ2-7|.|TRBD1|TRBV14
TGTGCCAGCAGCCAAGTGAGGACAGGAAGGATCGACGAGCAGTACTTC
CASSQVRTGRIDEQYF
>TRBJ1-2|few|.|TRBV6-6
TGTGCCAGCAGTTACTCGACACAGGGTGTTACCTATGGCTACACCTTC
CASSYSTQGVTYGYTF
>TRBJ2-7|.|.|TRBV5-4
TGTGCCAGCAGCTTGTTTGGGGGCGTCGACGAGCAGTACTTC
CASSLFGGVDEQYF
>TRBJ1-1|.|.|TRBV7-9
TGTGCCAGCAGCTTAAACGGGGGGACTGAAGCTTTCTTT
CASSLNGGTEAFF
>TRBJ1-1|.|TRBD1|TRBV2
TGTGCCAGCAGTGTTGACCGACAGGGAAGAACTGAAGCTTTCTTT
CASSVDRQGRTEAFF
>TRBJ1-2|.|.|TRBV30
TGTGCCTGGACCCAGGGGAACTATGGCTACACCTTC
CAWTQGNYGYTF
>TRBJ2-4|once|.|TRBV7-9
TGTGCCAGCAGTAGCCCCCGGGTTGATGTCAAAAACATTCAGTACTTC
CASSSPRVDVKNIQYF
>TRBJ2-1|.|TRBD2|TRBV19
TGTGCCAGTAGTATAAGACTCAGGCGGGAGGGGCGGAATGAGCAGTTCTTC
CASSIRLRREGRNEQFF
>TRBJ1-2|.|.|TRBV5-6
TGTGCCAGCAGCTTGGGGGGACTGTGGGGCTACACCTTC
CASSLGGLWGYTF
>TRBJ2-2|.|.|TRBV6-5
TGTGCCAGCAGTCCAACGCGGACCGGGGAGCTGTTTTTT
CASSPTRTGELFF
>TRBJ1-4|few|.|TRBV6-4
TGTGCCAGCATTGGGGGCGGTCACGCAACTAATGAAAAACTGTTTTTT
CASIGGGHATNEKLFF
>TRBJ1-6|.|TRBD1|TRBV5-1
TGCGCCAGCGCCTCAGGGGGGCCCTATAATTCACCCCTCCACTTT
CASASGGPYNSPLHF
>TRBJ2-7|.|TRBD1|TRBV14
TGTGCCAGCAGCCAAGACCTGCCATGGGGGACAGGGACCGAGCAGTACTTC
CASSQDLPWGTGTEQYF